The count of the clone carrying this TCR beta chain is one. Its antigen remains unknown. The CDR3 spans 15 residues. J was trimmed by 4 bases and V by 4 bases; bases with no gene match: 4. The germline CDR1 and CDR2 sequences are SNHLY and FYNNEI. The sample comes from a study of long-term antiretroviral therapy in people with HIV. Across the study: Of all samples, the earliest predate the 2015 immediate-ART recommendation by about a decade. Findings of the study overall: Dominant in the repertoire at all time points were clones expanded before ART.

This was the immunoSEQ v3.0 assay at survey level. What sequencing targeted per sample was roughly 40,000-55,000 T-cell genomes. Only in-frame clones appear in the TCRdb table, and some are missing; sequencing was by immunoSEQ multiplex PCR. The sample includes just over 35,000 clones, about 94% of them seen just once. The clonotype was recovered from a woman aged 45-60 years with HIV. This specimen was unsorted PBMCs, taken 4.1 years after starting antiretroviral therapy. This rearrangement joins TRBV2 to TRBJ2-1; TRBD2 matches 10 bases. The CDR3 DNA is TGTGCCAGCAGTGGGGAGCGGGGGGGATACAATGAGCAGTTCTTC. This translates into CASSGERGGYNEQFF.